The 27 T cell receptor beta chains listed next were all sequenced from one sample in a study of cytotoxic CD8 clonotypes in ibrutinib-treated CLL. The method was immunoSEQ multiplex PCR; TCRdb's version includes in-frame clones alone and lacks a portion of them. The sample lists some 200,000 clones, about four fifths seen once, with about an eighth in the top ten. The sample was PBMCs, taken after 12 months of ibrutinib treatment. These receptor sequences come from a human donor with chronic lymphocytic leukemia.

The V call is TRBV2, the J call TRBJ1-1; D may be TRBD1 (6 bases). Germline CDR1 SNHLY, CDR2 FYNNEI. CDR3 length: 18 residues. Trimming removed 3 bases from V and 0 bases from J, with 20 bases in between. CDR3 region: CASSEWPGAVPMNTEAFF. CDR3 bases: TGTGCCAGCAGTGAGTGGCCAGGGGCTGTCCCCATGAACACTGAAGCTTTCTTT.

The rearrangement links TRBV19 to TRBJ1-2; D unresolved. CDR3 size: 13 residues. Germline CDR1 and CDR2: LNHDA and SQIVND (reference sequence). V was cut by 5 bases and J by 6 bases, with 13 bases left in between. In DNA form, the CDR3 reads TGTGCCAGTAGTTTCGACGGGCGGAATGGCTACACCTTC. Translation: CASSFDGRNGYTF.

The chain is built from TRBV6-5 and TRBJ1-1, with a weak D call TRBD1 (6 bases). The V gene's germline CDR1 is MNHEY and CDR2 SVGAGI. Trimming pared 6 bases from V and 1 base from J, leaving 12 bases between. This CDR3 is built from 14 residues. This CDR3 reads CASRLEGGNTEAFF. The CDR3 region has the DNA TGTGCCAGCAGGCTGGAGGGGGGGAACACTGAAGCTTTCTTT.

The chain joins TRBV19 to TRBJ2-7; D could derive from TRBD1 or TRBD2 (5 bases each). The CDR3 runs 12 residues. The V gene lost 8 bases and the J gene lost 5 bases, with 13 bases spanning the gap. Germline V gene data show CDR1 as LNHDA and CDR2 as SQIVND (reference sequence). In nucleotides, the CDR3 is TGTGCCAGTGGAGGTGGGGCCCACGAGCAGTACTTC. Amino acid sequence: CASGGGAHEQYF.

The CDR3: CASSQRQELLFF. The DNA of the CDR3 is TGTGCCAGCAGCCAACGCCAGGAGTTGCTGTTCTTC. The chain couples TRBV14 to TRBJ2-1; D remains unclear. CDR1 and CDR2 (germline): SGHDN, FVKESK. V was trimmed by 2 bases and J by 15 bases, leaving 14 bases between them. This CDR3 is built from 12 residues.

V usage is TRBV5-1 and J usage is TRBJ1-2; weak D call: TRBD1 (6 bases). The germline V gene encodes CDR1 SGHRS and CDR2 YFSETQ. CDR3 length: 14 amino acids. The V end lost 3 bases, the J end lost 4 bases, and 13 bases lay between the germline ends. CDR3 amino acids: CASSSAGDFYGYTF. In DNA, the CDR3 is TGCGCCAGCAGCTCGGCAGGGGACTTCTATGGCTACACCTTC. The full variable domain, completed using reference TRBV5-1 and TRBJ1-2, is KAGVTQTPRYLIKTRGQQVTLSCSPISGHRSVSWYQQTPGQGLQFLFEYFSETQRNKGNFPGRFSGRQFSNSRSEMNVSTLELGDSALYLCASSSAGDFYGYTFGSGTRLTVV.

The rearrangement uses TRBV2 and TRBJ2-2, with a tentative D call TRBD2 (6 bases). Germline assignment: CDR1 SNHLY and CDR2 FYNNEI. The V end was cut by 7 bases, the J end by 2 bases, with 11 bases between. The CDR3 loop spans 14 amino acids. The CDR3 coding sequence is TGTGCCAGCACCACGGGGACTAACACCGGGGAGCTGTTTTTT. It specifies CASTTGTNTGELFF. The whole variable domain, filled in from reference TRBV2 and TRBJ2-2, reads EPEVTQTPSHQVTQMGQEVILRCVPISNHLYFYWYRQILGQKVEFLVSFYNNEISEKSEIFDDQFSVERPDGSNFTLKIRSTKLEDSAMYFCASTTGTNTGELFFGEGSRLTVL.

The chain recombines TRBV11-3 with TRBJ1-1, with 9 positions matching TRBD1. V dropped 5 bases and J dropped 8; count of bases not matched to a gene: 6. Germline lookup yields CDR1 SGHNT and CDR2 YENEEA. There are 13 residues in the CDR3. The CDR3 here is CASSPGTGPEAFF. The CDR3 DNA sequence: TGTGCCAGCAGCCCGGGGACAGGGCCGGAAGCTTTCTTT. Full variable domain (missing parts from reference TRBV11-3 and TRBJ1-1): EAGVVQSPRYKIIEKKQPVAFWCNPISGHNTLYWYLQNLGQGPELLIRYENEEAVDDSQLPKDRFSAERLKGVDSTLKIQPAELGDSAVYLCASSPGTGPEAFFGQGTRLTVV.

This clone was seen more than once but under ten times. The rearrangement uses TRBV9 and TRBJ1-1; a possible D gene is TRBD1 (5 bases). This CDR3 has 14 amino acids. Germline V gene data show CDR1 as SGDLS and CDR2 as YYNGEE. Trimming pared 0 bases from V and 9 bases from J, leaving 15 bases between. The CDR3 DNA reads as TGTGCCAGCAGCGTAGGGGGCATTCAAAACCAAGCTTTCTTT. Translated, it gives CASSVGGIQNQAFF.

In nucleotides, the CDR3 is TGTGCCAGCAGTGGTTCCCCTTCGACAGGCGCGGGGGAGGAGCAGTACTTC. This encodes CASSGSPSTGAGEEQYF. The gene calls are TRBV6-1 and TRBJ2-7; tentative D call: TRBD2 (7 bases). CDR3 length equals 17 residues. V was shortened by 4 bases and J by 7 bases, with 26 bases between the two germline ends. The germline gives CDR1 MNHNS, CDR2 SASEGT.

The CDR3 sequence: CASSLDLTTLYEQYF. The CDR3, as DNA: TGCGCCAGCAGCTTGGATTTGACGACCCTCTACGAGCAGTACTTC. V usage is TRBV5-1 and J usage is TRBJ2-7, with unresolved D. V lost 0 bases and J lost 3, with 13 bases in between. CDR1 is SGHRS, CDR2 YFSETQ, per germline. The CDR3 runs 15 residues.

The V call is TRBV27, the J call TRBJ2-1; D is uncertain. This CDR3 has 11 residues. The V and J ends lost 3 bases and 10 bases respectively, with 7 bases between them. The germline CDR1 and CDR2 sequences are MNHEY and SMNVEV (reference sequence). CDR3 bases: TGTGCCAGCAGTTTGGGTGCGGAGCAGTTCTTC. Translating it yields CASSLGAEQFF.

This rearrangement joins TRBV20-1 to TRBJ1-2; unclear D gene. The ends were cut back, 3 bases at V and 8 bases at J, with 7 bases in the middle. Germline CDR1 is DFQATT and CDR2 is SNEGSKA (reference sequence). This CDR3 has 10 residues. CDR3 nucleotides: TGCAGTGCTAGTAGGGAGGGCTACACCTTC. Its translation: CSASREGYTF.

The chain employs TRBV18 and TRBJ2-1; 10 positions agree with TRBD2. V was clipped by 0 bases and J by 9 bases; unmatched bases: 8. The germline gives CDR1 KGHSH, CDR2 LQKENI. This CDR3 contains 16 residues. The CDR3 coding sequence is TGTGCCAGCTCACCACCGGAGCGGGGGGGCTCCGGTGAGCAGTTCTTC. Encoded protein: CASSPPERGGSGEQFF.

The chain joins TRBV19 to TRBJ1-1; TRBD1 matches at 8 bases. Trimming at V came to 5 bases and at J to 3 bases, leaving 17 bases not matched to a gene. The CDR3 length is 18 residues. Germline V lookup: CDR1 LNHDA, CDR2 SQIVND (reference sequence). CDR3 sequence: CASSPPYRRGPGDTEAFF. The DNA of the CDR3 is TGTGCCAGTAGTCCCCCTTACCGCAGGGGGCCTGGGGACACTGAAGCTTTCTTT.

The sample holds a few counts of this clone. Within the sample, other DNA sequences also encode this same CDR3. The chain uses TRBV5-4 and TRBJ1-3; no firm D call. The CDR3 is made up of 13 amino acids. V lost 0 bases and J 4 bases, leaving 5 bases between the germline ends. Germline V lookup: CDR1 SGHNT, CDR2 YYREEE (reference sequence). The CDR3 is CASSLESGNTIYF. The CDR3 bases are TGTGCCAGCAGCTTGGAGTCAGGAAACACCATATATTTT.

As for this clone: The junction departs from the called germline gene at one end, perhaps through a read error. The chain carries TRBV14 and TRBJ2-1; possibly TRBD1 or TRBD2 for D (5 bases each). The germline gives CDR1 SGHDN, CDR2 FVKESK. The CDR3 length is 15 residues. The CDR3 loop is CASSQDLTGPIPPIF. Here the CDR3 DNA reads TGTGCCAGCAGCCAAGATCTAACGGGACCGATCCCTCCTATCTTC.

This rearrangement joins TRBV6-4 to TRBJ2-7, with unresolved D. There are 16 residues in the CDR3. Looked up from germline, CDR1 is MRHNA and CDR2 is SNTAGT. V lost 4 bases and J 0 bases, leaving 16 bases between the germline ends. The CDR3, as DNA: TGTGCCAGCAGTGCCAACAGCCCCGGAGACTCCTACGAGCAGTACTTC. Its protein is CASSANSPGDSYEQYF.

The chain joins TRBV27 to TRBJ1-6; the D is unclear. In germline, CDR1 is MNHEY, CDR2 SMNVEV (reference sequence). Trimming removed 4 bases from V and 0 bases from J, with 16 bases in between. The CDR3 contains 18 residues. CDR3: CASSSSGLSGSYNSPLHF. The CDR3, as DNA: TGTGCCAGCAGTTCTTCTGGACTGTCCGGCTCCTATAATTCACCCCTCCACTTT.

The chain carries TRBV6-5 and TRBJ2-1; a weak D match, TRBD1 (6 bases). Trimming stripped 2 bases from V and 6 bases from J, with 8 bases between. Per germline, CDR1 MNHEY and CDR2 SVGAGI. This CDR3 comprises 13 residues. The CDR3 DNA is TGTGCCAGCAGTTACAGGACAGCCAATGAGCAGTTCTTC. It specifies CASSYRTANEQFF.

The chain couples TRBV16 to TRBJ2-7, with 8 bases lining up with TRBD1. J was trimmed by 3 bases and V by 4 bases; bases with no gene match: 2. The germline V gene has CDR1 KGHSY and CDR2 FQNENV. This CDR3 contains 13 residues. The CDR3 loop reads CASSRTGIYEQYF. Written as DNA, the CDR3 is TGTGCCAGCAGCCGGACAGGGATCTACGAGCAGTACTTC.

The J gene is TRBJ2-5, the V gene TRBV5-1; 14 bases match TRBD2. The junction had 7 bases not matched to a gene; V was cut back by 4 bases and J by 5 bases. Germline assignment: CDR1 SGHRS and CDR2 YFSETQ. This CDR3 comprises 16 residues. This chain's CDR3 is CASSRQTSGGAETQYF. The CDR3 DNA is TGCGCCAGCAGCAGACAGACTAGCGGGGGGGCGGAGACCCAGTACTTC.

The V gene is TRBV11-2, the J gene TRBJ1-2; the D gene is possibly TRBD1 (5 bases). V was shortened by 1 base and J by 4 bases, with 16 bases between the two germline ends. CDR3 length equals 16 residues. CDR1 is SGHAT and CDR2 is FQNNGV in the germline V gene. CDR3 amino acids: CASSLVKGPRGYGYTF. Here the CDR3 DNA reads TGTGCCAGCAGCTTAGTTAAGGGGCCACGCGGCTATGGCTACACCTTC.

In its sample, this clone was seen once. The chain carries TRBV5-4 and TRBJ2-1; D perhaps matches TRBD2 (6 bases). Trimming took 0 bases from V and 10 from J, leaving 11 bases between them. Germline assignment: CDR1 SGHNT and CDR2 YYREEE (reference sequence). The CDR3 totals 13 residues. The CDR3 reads CASSLAGGREQFF. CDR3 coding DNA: TGTGCCAGCAGCTTGGCCGGGGGTAGGGAGCAGTTCTTC.

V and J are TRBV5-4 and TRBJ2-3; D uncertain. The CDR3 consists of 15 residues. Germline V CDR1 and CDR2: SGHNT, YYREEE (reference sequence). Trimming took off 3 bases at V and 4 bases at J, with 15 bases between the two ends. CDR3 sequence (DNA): TGTGCCAGCAGCTCGAACCCTCTAGAGGCAGATACGCAGTATTTT. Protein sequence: CASSSNPLEADTQYF.

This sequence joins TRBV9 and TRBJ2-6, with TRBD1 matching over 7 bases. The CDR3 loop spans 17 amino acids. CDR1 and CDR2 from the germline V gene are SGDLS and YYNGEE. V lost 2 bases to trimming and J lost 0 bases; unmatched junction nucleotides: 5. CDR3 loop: CASSVGTDRSGANVLTF. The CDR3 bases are TGTGCCAGCAGCGTCGGGACAGACCGCTCTGGGGCCAACGTCCTGACTTTC.

CDR3 bases: TGTGCTAGTGGTTTGGGAACTAGCGGGAATGGCGATGAGCAGTTCTTC. It specifies CASGLGTSGNGDEQFF. The V call is TRBV12-5, the J call TRBJ2-1, with TRBD2 matching over 10 bases. CDR3 length: 16 amino acids. After removal of 1 base from V and 8 bases from J, the junction contained 8 bases not matched to a gene. Germline loops: CDR1 LGHNT, CDR2 FRNRAP.